This T cell receptor (beta chain) was captured in a study of blood T cell repertoires in COVID-19. About the research overall: The United States, Italy and Spain provided the acute and convalescent COVID-19 samples. The analysed material was cDNA or gDNA that came from T cells, B-cell-depleted T cells, or PBMCs.

V lost 3 bases, J lost 10 bases, and 16 bases lay in between. The CDR3 is 14 residues long. CDR1 is SGHVS and CDR2 is FQNEAQ in the germline V gene. Sequencing was performed with immunoSEQ multiplex PCR; in TCRdb, only in-frame clones are kept and a portion is missing. In the table there are around 45,000 clones, around nine tenths of which are singletons. The sequenced material came from peripheral blood. The origin of this receptor is a man aged 60 to 75 with active or convalescent COVID-19. The J gene is TRBJ1-5, the V gene TRBV7-8, with D possibly being TRBD1 (6 bases). The CDR3 protein is CASSFRGLLRPQHF. The CDR3, as DNA: TGTGCCAGCAGCTTCAGGGGTCTCTTACGTCCCCAGCATTTT.